This T cell receptor (beta chain) was sequenced during a study of OX40 agonist ivuxolimab in advanced cancers. Germline loops: CDR1 ENHRY, CDR2 SYGVKD. The CDR3 contains 14 residues. Trimming at V came to 10 bases and at J to 9 bases, leaving 11 bases not matched to a gene. Produced via immunoSEQ multiplex PCR; TCRdb's table is partial and in-frame only. The sample has approximately 91,000 clones, roughly 89% seen once. The genes are TRBV10-3 and TRBJ1-6; 8 bases map to TRBD1. Source: CD4+ or CD8+ T cells sorted from blood, taken in a trial of the OX40 agonist ivuxolimab. This TCR came from an adult with an advanced solid tumor such as melanoma, head and neck, liver or kidney cancer. This CDR3 reads CATRLGQGGSPLHF. The DNA of the CDR3 is TGTGCCACCCGACTCGGACAGGGAGGTTCACCCCTCCACTTT.